The 29 T cell receptor beta chains listed next were all sequenced from one sample in a study of CD8 T cells in Susac syndrome. With random hexamers, roughly 0.45 to 1 ug RNA was reverse transcribed. TCRdb passed the immunoSEQ multiplex PCR reads through MiXCR, listing each CDR3 protein once. The table records about 120,000 distinct CDR3 sequences, 90% to 95% of them present only once. Material for sequencing was CD4+ T cells from PBMCs. Receptors originate from a human donor in good health.

This clonotype is a singleton in its sample. The gene calls are TRBV3-1 and TRBJ2-3; TRBD2 might be the D (6 bases). V gave up 4 bases and J gave up 2 bases, with 10 bases separating them. CDR1 and CDR2 from the germline V gene are LGHDT and YNNKEL (reference sequence). The CDR3 has 14 residues. The CDR3 DNA follows: TGTGCCAGCAGCCGAGGGACTTTCACAGATACGCAGTATTTT. As protein: CASSRGTFTDTQYF.

The rearrangement joins TRBV18 to TRBJ2-7; the D call may be TRBD1 or TRBD2 (5 bases each). This CDR3 is built from 14 residues. V was trimmed by 1 base and J by 5 bases, leaving 12 bases between them. Germline V gene data show CDR1 as KGHSH and CDR2 as LQKENI. The DNA of the CDR3 is TGTGCCAGCTCACCACAGGTTTGGGACCACGAGCAGTACTTC. Amino acid sequence: CASSPQVWDHEQYF.

The gene calls are TRBV2 and TRBJ2-5; D is tentatively TRBD1 or TRBD2 (5 bases each). Germline V CDR1 and CDR2: SNHLY, FYNNEI. The ends were cut back, 3 bases at V and 5 bases at J, with 13 bases in the middle. This CDR3 comprises 14 residues. CDR3 amino acids: CASSDLGWGETQYF. The CDR3 DNA reads as TGTGCCAGCAGTGATCTGGGCTGGGGGGAGACCCAGTACTTC.

This chain uses TRBV6-6 with TRBJ2-7; D may be TRBD1 or TRBD2 (5 bases each). Trimming removed 0 bases from V and 5 bases from J, with 14 bases in between. Germline CDR1 and CDR2: MNHNY and SVGAGI (reference sequence). The CDR3 has 15 amino acids. The CDR3 sequence is CASSYSRGVRDEQYF. The CDR3 DNA sequence: TGTGCCAGCAGTTACTCGAGAGGGGTTCGCGACGAGCAGTACTTC.

This chain links TRBV7-9 with TRBJ2-7; no reliable D call. The V end lost 3 bases, the J end lost 3 bases, and 9 bases lay between the germline ends. Germline loops: CDR1 SEHNR, CDR2 FQNEAQ (reference sequence). This CDR3 contains 13 residues. The CDR3 protein is CASSFNPSYEQYF. CDR3 bases: TGTGCCAGCAGCTTTAACCCCAGCTACGAGCAGTACTTC.

This clonotype was detected only once. The chain joins TRBV11-2 to TRBJ1-3; D is undetermined. This CDR3 contains 12 residues. Trimming removed 2 bases at V and 3 bases at J, with 2 bases between. Germline CDR1 and CDR2: SGHAT and FQNNGV. CDR3 sequence: CASSLYGNTIYF. The DNA of the CDR3 is TGTGCCAGCAGCTTATATGGAAACACCATATATTTT.

About this clonotype itself: Germline and junction disagree at one end, which may indicate a read error. The CDR3 bases are TGTGCCAGCTGTTTCAGCTCTGGACCGGGCGAGCAGTACTTC. Translated: CASCFSSGPGEQYF. The gene calls are TRBV12-3 or TRBV12-4 and TRBJ2-7; D ambiguous. The CDR3 has 14 amino acids.

This chain connects TRBV28 to TRBJ2-2; D possibly corresponds to TRBD2 (6 bases). The CDR3 totals 16 residues. With 2 bases removed from V and 6 bases from J, the gap between germline ends came to 16 bases. CDR1 MDHEN and CDR2 SYDVKM come from the germline V gene. Here the CDR3 reads CASSLDAGRGAGELFF. The CDR3 DNA sequence: TGTGCCAGCAGTTTAGATGCCGGGAGAGGCGCCGGGGAGCTGTTTTTT.

The rearrangement joins TRBV27 to TRBJ1-5, with TRBD1 as a possible D gene (6 bases). This CDR3 comprises 14 residues. The V end was cut by 3 bases, the J end by 4 bases, with 10 bases between. Germline CDR1 and CDR2: MNHEY and SMNVEV (reference sequence). The CDR3 sequence: CASSFWQGNQPQHF. The CDR3 coding sequence is TGTGCCAGCAGTTTTTGGCAGGGGAATCAGCCCCAGCATTTT.

The chain combines TRBV6-1 with TRBJ2-1, with D possibly being TRBD1 or TRBD2 (7 bases each). CDR1 and CDR2 (germline): MNHNS, SASEGT. Trimming took 7 bases from V and 8 from J, leaving 30 bases between them. CDR3 length equals 18 residues. CDR3 protein: CASTKTQGGGGSMYEQFF. DNA for the CDR3: TGTGCCAGCACCAAAACCCAGGGGGGTGGCGGGAGTATGTATGAGCAGTTCTTC.

The chain uses TRBV19 and TRBJ2-2; D might be TRBD2 (6 bases). V was trimmed by 3 bases and J by 4 bases, leaving 9 bases between them. The CDR3 extends over 14 amino acids. Germline V CDR1 and CDR2: LNHDA, SQIVND (reference sequence). DNA for the CDR3: TGTGCCAGTAGTATCCTAGCGCGCACCGGGGAGCTGTTTTTT. This gives the protein CASSILARTGELFF.

This chain connects TRBV27 to TRBJ1-1; D is ambiguous. The V and J ends lost 8 bases and 0 bases respectively, with 13 bases between them. The CDR3 is made up of 14 amino acids. CDR1 and CDR2 (germline): MNHEY, SMNVEV (reference sequence). CDR3 in DNA: TGTGCCAGCCGTCTTATGGACTTGAACACTGAAGCTTTCTTT. Its protein product is CASRLMDLNTEAFF.

The CDR3 sequence is CASTLQGRNTEAFF. The CDR3 DNA sequence: TGTGCCAGCACCCTACAGGGAAGGAACACTGAAGCTTTCTTT. The rearrangement joins TRBV28 to TRBJ1-1; tentative D call: TRBD1 (6 bases). Trimming cost V 7 bases and J 1 base, with 13 bases left between them. The CDR3 is 14 amino acids. Germline CDR1 reads MDHEN; CDR2 reads SYDVKM.

The rearrangement joins TRBV10-3 to TRBJ2-3, with D uncertain. In germline, CDR1 is ENHRY, CDR2 SYGVKD. This CDR3 is built from 13 residues. Trimming removed 7 bases at V and 2 bases at J, with 10 bases between. The CDR3 loop is CAIMDGYTDTQYF. CDR3 nucleotide sequence: TGTGCCATCATGGACGGTTACACAGATACGCAGTATTTT.

For the CDR3, the DNA is TGTGCCAGCAGCTTAAGGGGAGGGGGCAATCAGCCCCAGCATTTT. It yields the protein CASSLRGGGNQPQHF. This chain uses TRBV7-9 with TRBJ1-5; TRBD1 is a possible D gene (5 bases). Trimming shortened V by 2 bases and J by 2 bases, and 10 bases separated the two germline ends. CDR3 length: 15 residues. The germline gives CDR1 SEHNR, CDR2 FQNEAQ (reference sequence).

The chain carries TRBV12-3 or TRBV12-4 and TRBJ2-7; D is uncertain. V was pared by 3 bases and J by 7 bases, with 19 bases between. The CDR3 runs to 15 residues. CDR3 sequence (DNA): TGTGCCAGCAGTTTCTCGGGTAACCACTTACGGGAGCAGTACTTC. It translates to CASSFSGNHLREQYF.

The chain joins TRBV6-5 to TRBJ2-3; no reliable D call. V lost 6 bases and J lost 3, with 13 bases in between. CDR1 is MNHEY, CDR2 SVGAGI, per germline. The CDR3 runs 14 residues. CDR3 nucleotide sequence: TGTGCCAGCAGCCCGGGCCTGGCGACAGATACGCAGTATTTT. This encodes CASSPGLATDTQYF.

The chain has TRBV7-3 and TRBJ2-1; no firm D call. The germline V gene encodes CDR1 SGHTA and CDR2 FQGTGA. The V end lost 5 bases, the J end lost 9 bases, and 11 bases lay between the germline ends. This CDR3 has 12 residues. The CDR3 is CASSNGVGEQFF. The DNA of the CDR3 is TGTGCCAGCAGCAACGGAGTAGGTGAGCAGTTCTTC.

The V and J genes are TRBV28 and TRBJ1-4; D unclear. Germline loops: CDR1 MDHEN, CDR2 SYDVKM. The CDR3 covers 14 residues. The ends were cut back, 3 bases at V and 6 bases at J, with 11 bases in the middle. The CDR3 here is CASSFGPQDEKLFF. CDR3 in DNA: TGTGCCAGCAGTTTCGGGCCCCAAGATGAAAAACTGTTTTTT. Variable domain in full (rest from reference TRBV28 and TRBJ1-4): DVKVTQSSRYLVKRTGEKVFLECVQDMDHENMFWYRQDPGLGLRLIYFSYDVKMKEKGDIPEGYSVSREKKERFSLILESASTNQTSMYLCASSFGPQDEKLFFGSGTQLSVL.

The count of this clonotype is one. The rearrangement links TRBV12-3 or TRBV12-4 to TRBJ1-2, with D hard to call. The CDR3 totals 11 residues. Trimming shortened V by 2 bases and J by 9 bases, and 7 bases separated the two germline ends. The CDR3 nucleotides are TGTGCCAGCAGTTTATATTCGAGCTACACCTTC. As protein: CASSLYSSYTF.

This clonotype was recorded only once. The V and J genes are TRBV11-3 and TRBJ2-1, with D maybe TRBD2 (6 bases). Germline CDR1 SGHNT, CDR2 YENEEA. Trimming took 5 bases from V and 0 from J, leaving 11 bases between them. This CDR3 comprises 15 residues. The DNA of the CDR3 is TGTGCCAGCAGCCGGGGGTCCAGCTCCTACAATGAGCAGTTCTTC. Translated: CASSRGSSSYNEQFF.

This chain links TRBV30 with TRBJ1-5, with D uncertain. The CDR3 runs 13 residues. Germline V lookup: CDR1 GTSNPN, CDR2 SVGIG (reference sequence). The V end lost 3 bases, the J end lost 2 bases, and 8 bases lay between the germline ends. The CDR3 DNA reads TGTGCCTGGAGCAGGCAGGGCAATCAGCCCCAGCATTTT. As protein: CAWSRQGNQPQHF.

The V gene is TRBV20-1, the J gene TRBJ1-2; perhaps TRBD1 as D (5 bases). V gave up 0 bases and J gave up 7 bases, with 12 bases separating them. Germline loops: CDR1 DFQATT, CDR2 SNEGSKA (reference sequence). The length of the CDR3 is 13 residues. The DNA for the CDR3 is TGCAGTGCTAGAGATCAAGGGGTCGGTGGCTACACCTTC. Encoded protein: CSARDQGVGGYTF.

The rearrangement links TRBV3-1 to TRBJ2-7; 7 nucleotides match TRBD1. The CDR3 runs to 16 residues. After removal of 4 bases from V and 0 bases from J, the junction contained 9 bases not matched to a gene. Per the germline V gene, CDR1 is LGHDT and CDR2 is YNNKEL (reference sequence). The CDR3 DNA reads TGTGCCAGCAGCCGAGGCACGGGACAGTTCTCCTACGAGCAGTACTTC. It specifies CASSRGTGQFSYEQYF.

This clonotype was found once. V and J are TRBV30 and TRBJ2-1; perhaps TRBD2 as D (6 bases). CDR3 size: 11 residues. Germline V gene lookup returns CDR1 GTSNPN and CDR2 SVGIG (reference sequence). V was cut by 0 bases and J by 13 bases, with 10 bases left in between. This CDR3 is CAWSVGGVQFF. In nucleotides, the CDR3 is TGTGCCTGGAGTGTAGGCGGGGTCCAGTTCTTC.

This clonotype was detected once. The gene calls are TRBV6-2 or TRBV6-3 and TRBJ1-1; D might be TRBD1 (5 bases). Germline V gene data show CDR1 as MNHEY and CDR2 as SVGEGT. The CDR3 is 13 amino acids. The ends were cut back, 7 bases at V and 1 base at J, with 10 bases in the middle. CDR3 bases: TGTGCCAGCATGGGGCCCGCGAACACTGAAGCTTTCTTT. Protein sequence: CASMGPANTEAFF.

The J gene is TRBJ1-2, the V gene TRBV6-2 or TRBV6-3; 9 nucleotides align to TRBD1. V trimming: 5 bases; J trimming: 8 bases; junction bases outside the gene matches: 12. Per the germline V gene, CDR1 is MNHEY and CDR2 is SVGEGT. The CDR3 runs to 15 residues. CDR3 amino acids: CASSPGDRAWNGYTF. In nucleotides, the CDR3 is TGTGCCAGCAGTCCAGGGGACAGGGCTTGGAACGGCTACACCTTC.

CDR3 sequence: CASSEGTGNTIYF. CDR3 in DNA: TGTGCCAGCAGTGAGGGGACTGGAAACACCATATATTTT. This chain connects TRBV2 to TRBJ1-3; no definite D call. V was shortened by 3 bases and J by 2 bases, with 5 bases between the two germline ends. Germline CDR1 is SNHLY and CDR2 is FYNNEI. The CDR3 is 13 amino acids.

The genes are TRBV5-1 and TRBJ1-1; the match to TRBD1 covers 9 bases. This CDR3 is built from 15 residues. The J segment lost 4 bases and the V segment lost 0 bases, leaving 4 bases of the junction unmatched. Germline V CDR1 and CDR2: SGHRS, YFSETQ. CDR3 sequence: CASSLVTGGVTEAFF. As DNA, the CDR3 is TGCGCCAGCAGCTTGGTAACAGGGGGCGTCACTGAAGCTTTCTTT.